This T cell receptor beta chain originates from a study of T-cell reconstitution after alpha-beta-depleted transplantation in children. Preparation of the TCRbeta library used unique molecular identifiers. TCRdb ran MiXCR on the PCR reads and lists one entry per CDR3 protein. This table has around 370,000 distinct CDR3 sequences, about 9.4% appearing once. CDR3 length: 14 residues. Note on this clonotype: A read error may account for a junction end that differs from germline.

This receptor was taken from a human donor who donated a stem cell graft to a child with acute lymphoblastic leukemia. The chain employs TRBV12-3 or TRBV12-4 and TRBJ1-1; 7 bases agree with TRBD1. The sequencing used PBMCs from the stem cell graft donor, collected from the stem cell graft. The DNA of the CDR3 is TGTGCCAGCAGTCGGGACAGAGAGAACACTGAAGCTTTGTTT. Its protein product is CASSRDRENTEALF.